The sample holds a few counts of the clone carrying this T cell receptor beta chain. Its antigen remains unidentified. The CDR3 spans 12 residues. Losses at the gene ends were 5 bases for V and 14 bases for J; bases not matched to a gene: 7. Germline CDR1 is SGHRS and CDR2 is YFSETQ. This sample is drawn from a study of beta chain features in type 1 diabetes. Study-wide results and limits: Moderately but significantly shorter TCRB CDR3s were found in Type 1 diabetes patients in all four CD4+ subsets. Healthy donors had naive, central memory and Treg TCRB repertoires that appeared less similar than those seen among patients. Patients with type 1 diabetes carried fewer insertions and had more deletions at their VDJ junctions.

The study reverse transcribed the entire isolated RNA, so it sequenced expressed TCRB transcripts. The repertoire was sequenced with immunoSEQ multiplex PCR; TCRdb's copy has only in-frame clones and lacks some. In the table there are some 330,000 clones, approximately 10% of which are singletons. The chain carries TRBV5-1 and TRBJ2-1; 10 bases match TRBD2. The receptor comes from a woman aged 25 to 39 in good health. The source material was naive CD4+ T cells from blood. In DNA, the CDR3 is TGCGCCAGCAGAATCCTAGCGGGAGTAAAGTTCTTC. This sequence encodes CASRILAGVKFF.